Listed below are T cell receptor beta chains from one sample, sequenced in a study of cytomegalovirus exposure and HLA in healthy donors. Using immunoSEQ multiplex PCR, the repertoire was profiled, and TCRdb retains in-frame clones only, with some absent. Among approximately 280,000 clones, roughly 85% were seen once, and the ten largest hold 3.5% to 4%. The sequenced material came from PBMCs. The receptors derive from a man in his forties or fifties in good health and CMV-seropositive. CDR3s include the opening cysteine and the closing phenylalanine or tryptophan. A D gene is named only where the DNA matches it firmly. The size of a clone is reported for some rows only, either as once, few or many, or as a class for expanded clones.

TRBJ1-5 TRBD1 - TRBV5-4 TGTGCCAGCAGCTTGTACGGACAGGGCAATCAGCCCCAGCATTTT CASSLYGQGNQPQHF
TRBJ1-1 TRBD1 - TRBV28 TGTGCCAGCAGTTTCCCGGGACAGGGGGAAGCTTTCTTT CASSFPGQGEAFF
TRBJ1-1 TRBD1 - TRBV5-1 TGCGCCAGCAGCCTCTCGGACAGGGGGAGGGAGACTGAAGCTTTCTTT CASSLSDRGRETEAFF
TRBJ1-3 TRBD1 once TRBV7-9 TGTTCCAGCAGCTATACAGGGGTTTTTGGAAACACCATATATTTT CSSSYTGVFGNTIYF
TRBJ2-5 TRBD1 - TRBV5-1 TGCGCCAGCAGCTTGCAGGGGGAAGAGACCCAGTACTTC CASSLQGEETQYF
TRBJ1-1 - - TRBV6-4 TGTGCCAGCAGGGCACACCACGAGGGAACTGAAGCTTTCTTT CASRAHHEGTEAFF
TRBJ2-2 - - TRBV5-3 TGTGCCAGAAGCTTGGATCGCGGTACGAACACCGGGGAGCTGTTTTTT CARSLDRGTNTGELFF
TRBJ2-7 - - TRBV2 TGTGCCAGCAGCTTAACAGCTTTGGGAGCCTACGAGCAGTACTTC CASSLTALGAYEQYF
TRBJ2-7 TRBD1 once TRBV9 TGTGCCAGCAGCGTAGGTCGGGACAGTCGATACTACGAGCAGTACTTC CASSVGRDSRYYEQYF
TRBJ1-2 TRBD1 - TRBV18 TGTGCCAGCTCACCTACCGGACAGGGTATTAACTATGGCTACACCTTC CASSPTGQGINYGYTF
TRBJ2-3 - - TRBV28 TGTGCCAGCAGTTTTAGGGGCAGGGAGGAGGCAGATACGCAGTATTTT CASSFRGREEADTQYF
TRBJ2-5 - few TRBV6-5 TGTGCCAGCAAGTGGTCAGCGTACCAAGAGACCCAGTACTTC CASKWSAYQETQYF
TRBJ2-3 TRBD2 - TRBV7-3 TGTGCCAGCAGCTTAGCGGGAGTTCGCACAGATACGCAGTATTTT CASSLAGVRTDTQYF
TRBJ1-3 - - TRBV30 TGTGCCTGGGGAACGGGGGGCGCCGGAAACACCATATATTTT CAWGTGGAGNTIYF
TRBJ1-1 - - TRBV28 TGTGCCAGCAGAACCCCAGGCTCTGAAGCTTTCTTT CASRTPGSEAFF
TRBJ2-7 TRBD1 - TRBV2 TGTGCCAGCAGATCACAGGGGAGCTCCTACGAGCAGTACTTC CASRSQGSSYEQYF
TRBJ2-4 - - TRBV27 TGTGCCAGCAGTTCGGCTGGGGGGTCCAAAAACATTCAGTACTTC CASSSAGGSKNIQYF
TRBJ2-3 TRBD1 - TRBV18 TGTGCCAGCTCACGCGGGACAGGGACAGGGGATACGCAGTATTTT CASSRGTGTGDTQYF
TRBJ1-4 - few TRBV27 TGTGCCAGCAGGCAGGGCGAAAAACTGTTTTTT CASRQGEKLFF
TRBJ2-1 - - TRBV4-2 TGTGCCAGCAGCCCGAGATACACCTACAGGGCCCAATACAATGAGCAGTTCTTC CASSPRYTYRAQYNEQFF
TRBJ1-2 - - TRBV6-1 TGTGCCAGCTTTATGGAGACAGGCCAAGGCTACACCTTC CASFMETGQGYTF
TRBJ2-2 - once TRBV7-9 TGTGCCAGCAGCAGAAGCAACACCGGGGAGCTGTTTTTT CASSRSNTGELFF